Each of the 30 T cell receptor beta chains below was sequenced from the same sample in a study of T-cell memory formation after mild COVID-19. Each CDR3 protein is one row after TCRdb ran MiXCR on the 5' RACE reads. The sample lists 550,000 to 700,000 distinct CDR3 sequences, under 20% occurring once. The specimen sequenced was PBMCs or a T cell subset sorted from them (not recorded which). The receptor source for this set is an adult woman who had mild COVID-19 (a few samples of this study predate the infection). Cell type and time point are not known.

The CDR3 region has the DNA TGCAGTGCTTATACCGGGACAGGGACCTCCACCTTC. It translates to CSAYTGTGTSTF. V usage is TRBV20-1 and J usage is TRBJ1-2; 9 bases line up with TRBD1. Germline CDR1 and CDR2: DFQATT and SNEGSKA (reference sequence). The CDR3 runs to 12 residues. With 5 bases clipped from V and 13 bases from J, the junction kept 11 bases outside the gene matches.

In this sample, this clonotype turned up a few times. The chain carries TRBV5-1 and TRBJ2-5, with 8 bases aligning to TRBD1. Germline CDR1 is SGHRS and CDR2 is YFSETQ. Trimming removed 1 base from V and 5 bases from J; junction bases left unmatched: 10. The CDR3 covers 16 residues. The CDR3 DNA is TGCGCCAGCAGCTTGATAGGACAGGGCCTTCGGGAGACCCAGTACTTC. Protein product: CASSLIGQGLRETQYF. The full variable domain, with the rest looked up from reference TRBV5-1 and TRBJ2-5, is KAGVTQTPRYLIKTRGQQVTLSCSPISGHRSVSWYQQTPGQGLQFLFEYFSETQRNKGNFPGRFSGRQFSNSRSEMNVSTLELGDSALYLCASSLIGQGLRETQYFGPGTRLLVL.

The CDR3 bases are TGTGCCAGCAGCTTAGCTGGGACTAGCTTTGAGCAGTTCTTC. It yields the protein CASSLAGTSFEQFF. The chain couples TRBV7-2 to TRBJ2-1; 9 positions match TRBD2. Per the germline V gene, CDR1 is SGHTA and CDR2 is FQGNSA. CDR3 length: 14 amino acids. V was clipped by 0 bases and J by 9 bases; unmatched bases: 3.

This clonotype was counted a single time. The chain combines TRBV28 with TRBJ2-1; TRBD2 matches 8 bases. V was clipped by 2 bases and J by 0 bases; unmatched bases: 9. The CDR3 extends over 18 amino acids. Germline-derived CDR1 and CDR2 are MDHEN and SYDVKM. Written as DNA, the CDR3 is TGTGCCAGCAGTTTAGGCAGCCTAGCGGGCTACTCCTACAATGAGCAGTTCTTC. Residues: CASSLGSLAGYSYNEQFF.

V gene TRBV9 combines with J gene TRBJ1-2; possibly TRBD1 for D (6 bases). The CDR3 runs 16 residues. CDR1 is SGDLS, CDR2 YYNGEE, per germline. The germline V and J ends were trimmed by 5 bases and 0 bases, with 17 bases remaining between them. CDR3 amino acids: CASSDPQGLPNYGYTF. The CDR3 DNA follows: TGTGCCAGCAGTGACCCCCAGGGGCTACCTAACTATGGCTACACCTTC. The full variable domain, completed using reference TRBV9 and TRBJ1-2, is DSGVTQTPKHLITATGQRVTLRCSPRSGDLSVYWYQQSLDQGLQFLIQYYNGEERAKGNILERFSAQQFPDLHSELNLSSLELGDSALYFCASSDPQGLPNYGYTFGSGTRLTVV.

This clonotype has only a few counts. The rearrangement uses TRBV5-4 and TRBJ2-3; 8 bases are a match to TRBD2. V lost 0 bases and J lost 5; bases outside the gene matches: 8. Germline V gives CDR1 SGHNT, CDR2 YYREEE (reference sequence). The CDR3 is made up of 16 amino acids. The CDR3 reads CASSLGDGRALDTQYF. As DNA, the CDR3 is TGTGCCAGCAGCTTGGGGGACGGGAGGGCCTTAGATACGCAGTATTTT.

In this sample, this clonotype turned up a few times. The chain is built from TRBV4-2 and TRBJ2-7; D gene unclear. The V end lost 1 base, the J end lost 0 bases, and 16 bases lay between the germline ends. The CDR3 is 17 residues long. Germline CDR1 reads LGHNA; CDR2 reads YNFKEQ. CDR3: CASSQGVRTPSSYEQYF. CDR3 DNA: TGTGCCAGCAGCCAAGGAGTGAGGACGCCCAGCTCCTACGAGCAGTACTTC.

The chain employs TRBV7-9 and TRBJ2-5; possible D gene TRBD2, 5 bases. Germline CDR1 reads SEHNR; CDR2 reads FQNEAQ (reference sequence). CDR3 size: 18 residues. Trimming removed 2 bases from V and 1 base from J, with 20 bases in between. CDR3 residues: CASSLLQRAYFVQETQYF. CDR3 sequence (DNA): TGTGCCAGCAGCTTACTCCAGAGGGCTTACTTTGTCCAAGAGACCCAGTACTTC.

This chain joins TRBV6-4 and TRBJ2-6; D unclear. Trimming cost V 3 bases and J 0 bases, with 9 bases left between them. There are 16 residues in the CDR3. From germline, CDR1 is MRHNA and CDR2 SNTAGT. The CDR3 DNA sequence: TGTGCCAGCAGTGAATCCTCACGCTCTGGGGCCAACGTCCTGACTTTC. Its protein product is CASSESSRSGANVLTF.

This clonotype was counted many times. V gene TRBV9 combines with J gene TRBJ2-4; unclear D gene. CDR3 length: 14 amino acids. Germline CDR1 SGDLS, CDR2 YYNGEE. Trimming removed 5 bases from V and 1 base from J, with 10 bases in between. The DNA for the CDR3 is TGTGCCAGCAGTATAGACTGGGCCAAAAACATTCAGTACTTC. Its protein product is CASSIDWAKNIQYF.

This clonotype was detected ten times or more. The chain recombines TRBV15 with TRBJ2-5; 8 bases agree with TRBD1. The CDR3 sequence is 14 residues long. In germline, CDR1 is LNHNV, CDR2 YYDKDF (reference sequence). After removal of 1 base from V and 2 bases from J, the junction contained 0 bases not matched to a gene. The CDR3 region has the DNA TGTGCCACCAGCAGAGGGACAGGGCAAGAGACCCAGTACTTC. It encodes CATSRGTGQETQYF. The full variable domain, with the rest looked up from reference TRBV15 and TRBJ2-5, is DAMVIQNPRYQVTQFGKPVTLSCSQTLNHNVMYWYQQKSSQAPKLLFHYYDKDFNNEADTPDNFQSRRPNTSFCFLDIRSPGLGDTAMYLCATSRGTGQETQYFGPGTRLLVL.

The V gene is TRBV5-1, the J gene TRBJ1-2, with D maybe TRBD1 (5 bases). V lost 0 bases to trimming and J lost 1 base, with 10 bases between them. This CDR3 comprises 15 residues. Germline-derived CDR1 and CDR2 are SGHRS and YFSETQ. The chain's CDR3 is CASSLAVGVNYGYTF. Here the CDR3 DNA reads TGCGCCAGCAGCTTGGCGGTGGGGGTTAACTATGGCTACACCTTC.

V usage is TRBV5-1 and J usage is TRBJ1-5; 8 bases fit TRBD1. V shed 3 bases and J 5 bases; nucleotides not matched to a gene: 7. The germline gives CDR1 SGHRS, CDR2 YFSETQ. The CDR3 contains 15 residues. Here the CDR3 reads CASSSMGQVDQPQHF. In nucleotides, the CDR3 is TGCGCCAGCAGCTCAATGGGACAGGTAGATCAGCCCCAGCATTTT.

This sequence joins TRBV5-4 and TRBJ1-1; D not certain. Trimming pared 2 bases from V and 0 bases from J, leaving 5 bases between. Germline CDR1 and CDR2: SGHNT and YYREEE (reference sequence). This CDR3 is built from 13 residues. This CDR3 is CASSFDMNTEAFF. DNA for the CDR3: TGTGCCAGCAGCTTTGACATGAACACTGAAGCTTTCTTT.

As concerns this clonotype: In this CDR3 the conserved last residue, phenylalanine or tryptophan, is missing, so a read error is likely. The limits of the CDR3 on the DNA are not certain, so only TCRdb's listed CDR3 is given. The chain employs TRBV29-1 and TRBJ2-1; whether TRBD2, the table's D call, matches the DNA was not checked. The CDR3 has 8 residues if both end residues are counted. Germline V gene data show CDR1 as SQVTM and CDR2 as ANQGSEA. The CDR3 sequence: CSDAGTSG.

This clonotype has ten or more counts. The chain links TRBV5-1 to TRBJ1-1, with a weak D call TRBD1 (5 bases). V was pared by 2 bases and J by 0 bases, with 20 bases between. The germline V gene encodes CDR1 SGHRS and CDR2 YFSETQ. This CDR3 is 18 amino acids long. The CDR3 loop reads CASSLPQGINGMNTEAFF. The DNA of the CDR3 is TGCGCCAGCAGCTTACCGCAGGGCATTAACGGGATGAACACTGAAGCTTTCTTT.

The chain combines TRBV20-1 with TRBJ2-3; D uncertain. CDR1 is DFQATT and CDR2 is SNEGSKA in the germline V gene (reference sequence). The CDR3 is 11 amino acids. With 7 bases removed from V and 8 bases from J, the gap between germline ends came to 13 bases. CDR3 coding DNA: TGCAGTGGGACCGGGCCAGGTACGCAGTATTTT. Translating it yields CSGTGPGTQYF.

The chain uses TRBV2 and TRBJ1-5; 9 nucleotides match TRBD1. The V and J ends lost 10 bases and 1 base, in that order; junction bases with no gene match: 5. The germline V gene has CDR1 SNHLY and CDR2 FYNNEI. CDR3 length: 14 amino acids. The CDR3 is CATEDRGSNQPQHF. CDR3 DNA: TGTGCCACCGAGGACAGGGGAAGCAATCAGCCCCAGCATTTT.

The chain joins TRBV7-3 to TRBJ2-2; the D call may be TRBD1 or TRBD2 (5 bases each). Germline V gives CDR1 SGHTA, CDR2 FQGTGA. V was pared by 5 bases and J by 2 bases, with 15 bases between. CDR3 size: 16 residues. The CDR3 region is CASSTAGTSNTGELFF. The CDR3 coding sequence is TGTGCCAGCAGCACCGCTGGGACGTCAAACACCGGGGAGCTGTTTTTT.

J is TRBJ2-1 and V is TRBV4-3, with TRBD2 identical over 12 bases. The CDR3 totals 16 residues. The J segment lost 6 bases and the V segment lost 2 bases, leaving 5 bases of the junction unmatched. Germline lookup yields CDR1 LGHNA and CDR2 YSLEER. This CDR3 is CASSQFLAGGGNEQFF. In nucleotides, the CDR3 is TGCGCCAGCAGCCAATTCCTAGCGGGAGGGGGCAATGAGCAGTTCTTC.

The gene calls are TRBV7-9 and TRBJ2-2, with 8 bases lining up with TRBD1. The length of the CDR3 is 16 residues. V lost 3 bases to trimming and J lost 1 base; unmatched junction nucleotides: 4. CDR1 and CDR2 from the germline V gene are SEHNR and FQNEAQ (reference sequence). The CDR3 coding sequence is TGTGCCAGCAGCTTTGACAGGGGAAAGAACACCGGGGAGCTGTTTTTT. This codes for CASSFDRGKNTGELFF.

The rearrangement uses TRBV2 and TRBJ2-1; possible D gene TRBD2, 6 bases. Germline CDR1 SNHLY, CDR2 FYNNEI. Trimming stripped 3 bases from V and 2 bases from J, with 14 bases between. The CDR3 covers 16 residues. The chain's CDR3 is CASSDTVPSAYNEQFF. CDR3 sequence (DNA): TGTGCCAGCAGTGATACCGTTCCTAGCGCCTACAATGAGCAGTTCTTC.

The chain uses TRBV18 and TRBJ2-7, with D perhaps matching TRBD1 (5 bases). This CDR3 is built from 16 residues. Trimming cost V 2 bases and J 0 bases, with 14 bases left between them. Germline V CDR1 and CDR2: KGHSH, LQKENI. CDR3: CASSPSRQPSSYEQYF. The CDR3 DNA reads as TGTGCCAGCTCACCATCTAGACAGCCCAGCTCCTACGAGCAGTACTTC.

This clonotype appeared a few times. The gene calls are TRBV12-3 or TRBV12-4 and TRBJ2-7; TRBD1 matches 10 bases. The V and J ends lost 5 bases and 2 bases, in that order; junction bases with no gene match: 9. The CDR3 is 16 amino acids. The CDR3 DNA follows: TGTGCCAGCAGTCATTTCATAGGACAGGGGGCCTACGAGCAGTACTTC. It codes for CASSHFIGQGAYEQYF.

The genes are TRBV2 and TRBJ2-7; D perhaps matches TRBD2 (7 bases). The CDR3 is 12 amino acids. Germline V lookup: CDR1 SNHLY, CDR2 FYNNEI. V gave up 11 bases and J gave up 6 bases, with 17 bases separating them. CDR3 in amino acids: CASGGRGAEQYF. CDR3 bases: TGTGCCTCGGGGGGCAGGGGAGCCGAGCAGTACTTC.

In this sample, this clonotype turned up a few times. The chain has TRBV5-1 and TRBJ2-3; perhaps TRBD1 as D (6 bases). CDR1 is SGHRS and CDR2 is YFSETQ in the germline V gene. V dropped 0 bases and J dropped 5 bases, with 13 bases sitting between them. This CDR3 is 15 amino acids long. Written as DNA, the CDR3 is TGCGCCAGCAGCTTGGCCAGGGGACGTGGAGATACGCAGTATTTT. This gives the protein CASSLARGRGDTQYF.

Many counts were recorded for this clonotype. This sequence joins TRBV9 and TRBJ2-6; D ambiguous. The CDR3 loop spans 14 amino acids. With 2 bases removed from V and 3 bases from J, the gap between germline ends came to 6 bases. Per germline, CDR1 SGDLS and CDR2 YYNGEE. CDR3 DNA: TGTGCCAGCAGCGTCAGGCTTGGGGCCAACGTCCTGACTTTC. This gives the protein CASSVRLGANVLTF.

This chain links TRBV4-1 with TRBJ2-2; D gene ambiguous. Trimming took 1 base from V and 6 from J, leaving 9 bases between them. CDR1 and CDR2 (germline): MGHRA, YSYEKL. The CDR3 loop spans 14 amino acids. CDR3 sequence reads: CASSQGQAAGELFF. CDR3 DNA: TGCGCCAGCAGCCAAGGGCAGGCGGCCGGGGAGCTGTTTTTT.

The chain recombines TRBV7-3 with TRBJ2-5; 7 positions agree with TRBD1. The trim removed 1 base at V and 6 bases at J, leaving 17 bases unmatched. In germline, CDR1 is SGHTA, CDR2 FQGTGA. The CDR3 is 18 residues long. The CDR3: CASSLKGGSVEDRKTQYF. The CDR3 DNA follows: TGTGCCAGCAGCTTAAAAGGGGGTTCAGTAGAGGACAGGAAGACCCAGTACTTC.

The chain links TRBV29-1 to TRBJ2-1, with 7 positions matching TRBD2. Germline V gene lookup returns CDR1 SQVTM and CDR2 ANQGSEA. The V segment lost 6 bases and the J segment 9 bases; nucleotides outside the gene matches: 11. The CDR3 has 13 residues. DNA for the CDR3: TGCAGCGTGAGGTCGTCTAGCGGAGGTGAGCAGTTCTTC. Translation: CSVRSSSGGEQFF.